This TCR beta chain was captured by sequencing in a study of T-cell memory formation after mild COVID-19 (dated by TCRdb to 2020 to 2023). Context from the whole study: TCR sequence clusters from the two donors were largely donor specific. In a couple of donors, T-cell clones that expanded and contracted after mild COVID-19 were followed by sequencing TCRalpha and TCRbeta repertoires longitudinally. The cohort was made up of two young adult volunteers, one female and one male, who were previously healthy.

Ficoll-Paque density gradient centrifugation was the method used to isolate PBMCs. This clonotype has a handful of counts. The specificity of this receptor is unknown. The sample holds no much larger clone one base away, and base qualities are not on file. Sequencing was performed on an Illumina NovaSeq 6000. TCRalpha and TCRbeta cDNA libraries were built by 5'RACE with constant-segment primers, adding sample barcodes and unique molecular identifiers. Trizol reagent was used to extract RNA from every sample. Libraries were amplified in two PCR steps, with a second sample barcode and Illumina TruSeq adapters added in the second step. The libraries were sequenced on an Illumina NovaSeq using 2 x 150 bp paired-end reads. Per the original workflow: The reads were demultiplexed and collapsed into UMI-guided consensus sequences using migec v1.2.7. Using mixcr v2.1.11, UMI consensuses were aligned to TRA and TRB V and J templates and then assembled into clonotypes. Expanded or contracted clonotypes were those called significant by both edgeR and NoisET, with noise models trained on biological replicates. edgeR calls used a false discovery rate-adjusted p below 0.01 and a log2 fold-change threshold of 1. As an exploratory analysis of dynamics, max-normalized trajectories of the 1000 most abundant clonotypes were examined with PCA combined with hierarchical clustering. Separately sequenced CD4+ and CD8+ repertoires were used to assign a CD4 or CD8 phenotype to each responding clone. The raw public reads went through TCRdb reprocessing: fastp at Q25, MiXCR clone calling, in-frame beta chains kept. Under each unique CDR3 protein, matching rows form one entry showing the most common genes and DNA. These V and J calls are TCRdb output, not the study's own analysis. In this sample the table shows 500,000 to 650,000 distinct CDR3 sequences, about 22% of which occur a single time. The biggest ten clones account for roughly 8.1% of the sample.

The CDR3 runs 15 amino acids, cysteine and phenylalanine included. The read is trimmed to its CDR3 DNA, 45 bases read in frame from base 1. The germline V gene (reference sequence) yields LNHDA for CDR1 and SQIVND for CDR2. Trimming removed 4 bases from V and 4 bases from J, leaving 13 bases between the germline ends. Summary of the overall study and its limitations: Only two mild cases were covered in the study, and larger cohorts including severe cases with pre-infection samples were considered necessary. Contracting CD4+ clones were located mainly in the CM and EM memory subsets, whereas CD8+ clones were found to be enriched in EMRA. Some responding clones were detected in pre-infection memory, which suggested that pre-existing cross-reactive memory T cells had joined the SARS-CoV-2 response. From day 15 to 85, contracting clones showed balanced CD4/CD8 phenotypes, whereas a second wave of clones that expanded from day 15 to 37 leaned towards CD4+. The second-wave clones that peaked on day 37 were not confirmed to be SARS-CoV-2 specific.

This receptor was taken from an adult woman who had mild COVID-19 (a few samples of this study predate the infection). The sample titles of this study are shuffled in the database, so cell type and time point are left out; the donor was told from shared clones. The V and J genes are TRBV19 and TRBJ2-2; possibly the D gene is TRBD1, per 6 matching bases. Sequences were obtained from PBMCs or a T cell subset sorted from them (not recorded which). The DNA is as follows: TGTGCCAGTAGTAGCGCAGGGGAACTCACCGGGGAGCTGTTTTTT. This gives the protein CASSSAGELTGELFF.